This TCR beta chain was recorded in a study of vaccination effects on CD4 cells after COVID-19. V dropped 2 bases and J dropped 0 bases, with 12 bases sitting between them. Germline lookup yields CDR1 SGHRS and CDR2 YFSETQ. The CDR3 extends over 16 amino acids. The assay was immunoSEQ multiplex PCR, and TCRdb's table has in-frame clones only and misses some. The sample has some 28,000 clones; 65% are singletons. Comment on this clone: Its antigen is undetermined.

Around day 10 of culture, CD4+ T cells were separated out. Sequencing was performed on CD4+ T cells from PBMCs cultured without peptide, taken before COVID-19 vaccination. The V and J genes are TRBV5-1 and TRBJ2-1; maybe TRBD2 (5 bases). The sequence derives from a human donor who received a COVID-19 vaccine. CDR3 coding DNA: TGCGCCAGCAGCTTCACCGACTACATCTCCTACAATGAGCAGTTCTTC. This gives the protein CASSFTDYISYNEQFF.